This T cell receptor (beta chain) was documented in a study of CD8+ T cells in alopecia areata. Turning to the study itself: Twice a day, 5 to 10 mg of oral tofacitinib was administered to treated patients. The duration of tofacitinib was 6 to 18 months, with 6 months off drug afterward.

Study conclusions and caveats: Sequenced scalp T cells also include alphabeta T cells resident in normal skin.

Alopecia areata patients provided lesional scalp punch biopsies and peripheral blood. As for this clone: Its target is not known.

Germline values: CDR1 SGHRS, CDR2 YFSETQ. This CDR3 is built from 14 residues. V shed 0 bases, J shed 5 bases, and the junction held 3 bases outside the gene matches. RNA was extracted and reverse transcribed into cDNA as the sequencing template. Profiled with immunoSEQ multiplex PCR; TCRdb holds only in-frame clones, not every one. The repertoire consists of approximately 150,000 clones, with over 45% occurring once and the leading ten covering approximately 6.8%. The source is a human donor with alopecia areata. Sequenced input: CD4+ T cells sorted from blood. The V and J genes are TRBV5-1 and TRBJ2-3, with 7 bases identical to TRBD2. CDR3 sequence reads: CASSLGLAVDTQYF. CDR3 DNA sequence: TGCGCCAGCAGCTTGGGCCTAGCGGTAGATACGCAGTATTTT.